Each of the 10 T cell receptor beta chains below was sequenced from the same sample in a study of response to subunit inactivated influenza vaccine. Using its own MiXCR run on the RT-PCR reads, TCRdb lists one record per CDR3 protein. The table includes roughly 190,000 distinct CDR3 sequences, about an eighth detected once. Sequenced material: CD8+ T cells sorted from PBMCs, taken roughly 5 days after vaccination. The receptors were gathered from a man over 45 who received an inactivated influenza vaccine.

This clonotype was seen more than once but under ten times. The rearrangement links TRBV14 to TRBJ2-7, with TRBD2 identical over 8 bases. Germline loops: CDR1 SGHDN, CDR2 FVKESK. With 4 bases clipped from V and 0 bases from J, the junction kept 11 bases outside the gene matches. This CDR3 spans 17 amino acids. The CDR3: CASSPSASGGPSYEQYF. CDR3 DNA: TGTGCCAGCAGCCCCTCAGCAAGCGGGGGTCCCTCCTACGAGCAGTACTTC.

Only a few counts were recorded for this clonotype. V and J are TRBV7-9 and TRBJ2-2; tentative D call: TRBD2 (5 bases). The V end was cut by 5 bases, the J end by 1 base, with 8 bases between. The V gene's germline CDR1 is SEHNR and CDR2 FQNEAQ (reference sequence). CDR3 length equals 14 residues. Here the CDR3 DNA reads TGTGCCAGCAGCCGGGCGGGGAACACCGGGGAGCTGTTTTTT. Its protein product is CASSRAGNTGELFF.

There are a few counts of this clonotype. The chain joins TRBV4-1 to TRBJ2-5; D assignment may be TRBD1 or TRBD2 (5 bases each). This CDR3 spans 17 amino acids. V lost 3 bases, J lost 2 bases, and 19 bases lay in between. Germline values: CDR1 MGHRA, CDR2 YSYEKL. The CDR3 here is CASSQEAFRDGQETQYF. The CDR3 DNA is TGCGCCAGCAGCCAGGAGGCTTTCAGGGACGGGCAAGAGACCCAGTACTTC.

This clonotype was seen many times. The rearrangement links TRBV29-1 to TRBJ2-1, with TRBD1 matching 9 bases. CDR1 is SQVTM and CDR2 is ANQGSEA in the germline V gene. This CDR3 has 12 residues. J lost 8 bases, V lost 7 bases, and 6 bases had no gene match. This CDR3 is CSERTGEYEQFF. CDR3 bases: TGCAGCGAGAGGACAGGGGAGTATGAGCAGTTCTTC.

The table lists this clonotype with many counts. V usage is TRBV6-1 and J usage is TRBJ1-1; 7 bases map to TRBD1. The CDR3 is 15 amino acids. Germline assignment: CDR1 MNHNS and CDR2 SASEGT. J was trimmed by 0 bases and V by 6 bases; bases with no gene match: 7. In DNA form, the CDR3 reads TGTGCCAGCAGCCTTGGACAGGCTTTGAACACTGAAGCTTTCTTT. Translation gives CASSLGQALNTEAFF.

This clonotype was detected many times. V and J are TRBV25-1 and TRBJ2-1, with D unclear. CDR3 size: 10 residues. Germline V gives CDR1 MGHDK, CDR2 SYGVNS. The V end lost 7 bases, the J end lost 10 bases, and 8 bases lay between the germline ends. The CDR3 sequence is CASMGHEQFF. The CDR3 region has the DNA TGTGCCAGCATGGGCCACGAGCAGTTCTTC.

This clonotype was found many times. The J gene is TRBJ2-2, the V gene TRBV3-1; tentative D call: TRBD2 (6 bases). The CDR3 extends over 12 amino acids. The ends were cut back, 4 bases at V and 9 bases at J, with 9 bases in the middle. Germline lookup yields CDR1 LGHDT and CDR2 YNNKEL (reference sequence). CDR3 coding DNA: TGTGCCAGCAGCCCTGGGAGGAGGGAGCTGTTTTTT. Protein product: CASSPGRRELFF.

There are a few counts of this clonotype. The V call is TRBV5-1, the J call TRBJ2-7; 11 bases agree with TRBD1. Germline CDR1 SGHRS, CDR2 YFSETQ. Germline trimming cut 4 bases from V and 3 bases from J; bases unmatched to any gene: 3. CDR3 length: 14 residues. CDR3 loop: CASSPGQGGYEQYF. The CDR3 coding sequence is TGCGCCAGCAGCCCGGGACAGGGGGGCTACGAGCAGTACTTC. Full variable domain (rest looked up from reference TRBV5-1 and TRBJ2-7): KAGVTQTPRYLIKTRGQQVTLSCSPISGHRSVSWYQQTPGQGLQFLFEYFSETQRNKGNFPGRFSGRQFSNSRSEMNVSTLELGDSALYLCASSPGQGGYEQYFGPGTRLTVT.

This clonotype appeared many times. V usage is TRBV12-3 or TRBV12-4 and J usage is TRBJ2-3; 12 bases are shared with TRBD2. V shed 4 bases, J shed 4 bases, and the junction held 3 bases outside the gene matches. The CDR3 length is 15 residues. The DNA of the CDR3 is TGTGCCAGCAGTTCGCTAGCGGGGGGGCCAGATACGCAGTATTTT. The encoded protein is CASSSLAGGPDTQYF.

The V call is TRBV7-6, the J call TRBJ2-3; no clear D. The V gene's germline CDR1 is SGHVS and CDR2 FNYEAQ. Trimming took off 0 bases at V and 4 bases at J, with 11 bases between the two ends. This CDR3 contains 15 residues. The CDR3 DNA reads as TGTGCCAGCAGCTTAGCGTTTGGACGATCAGATACGCAGTATTTT. As protein: CASSLAFGRSDTQYF.